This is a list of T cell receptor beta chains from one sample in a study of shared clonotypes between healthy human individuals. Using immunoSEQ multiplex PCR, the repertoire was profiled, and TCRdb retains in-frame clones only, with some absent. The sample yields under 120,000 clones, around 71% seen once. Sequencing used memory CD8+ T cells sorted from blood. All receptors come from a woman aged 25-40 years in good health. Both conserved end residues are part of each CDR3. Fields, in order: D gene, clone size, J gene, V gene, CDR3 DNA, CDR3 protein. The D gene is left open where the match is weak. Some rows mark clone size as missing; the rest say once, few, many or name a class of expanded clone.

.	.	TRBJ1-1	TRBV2	TGTGCCAGCAGTGGGTGGAAGGGGGTTGAAGCTTTCTTT	CASSGWKGVEAFF
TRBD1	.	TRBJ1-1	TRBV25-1	TGTGCCAGCAGCGGGACAGGGCACACTGAAGCTTTCTTT	CASSGTGHTEAFF
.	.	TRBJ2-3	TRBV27	TGTGCCAGCAGTTATCCAGGGGACGGCACAGATACGCAGTATTTT	CASSYPGDGTDTQYF
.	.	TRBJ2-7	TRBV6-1	TGTGCCAGCAGTGACGGCCCGACCTACGAGCAGTACTTC	CASSDGPTYEQYF
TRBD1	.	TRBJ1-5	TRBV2	TGTGCCAGCAGCGGGACAGGGGGTGGCAATCAGCCCCAGCATTTT	CASSGTGGGNQPQHF
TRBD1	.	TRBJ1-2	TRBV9	TGTGCCAGCAGCGTAGCAGGGACAGGAACCTATGGCTACACCTTC	CASSVAGTGTYGYTF
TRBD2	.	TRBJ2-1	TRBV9	TGTGCCAGCAGCACGGGACTATACAATGAGCAGTTCTTC	CASSTGLYNEQFF
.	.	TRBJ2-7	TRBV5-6	TGTGCCAGCAGCTTGGGGACTGGGGACCACCTGACCTCCTACGAGCAGTACTTC	CASSLGTGDHLTSYEQYF
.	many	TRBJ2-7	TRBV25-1	TGTGCCAGCAGTGGACGGGCCCCTTCCTACGAGCAGTACTTC	CASSGRAPSYEQYF
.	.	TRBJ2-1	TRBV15	TGTGCCACCAGCAGGGTAGACGTGGGAGGCAATGAGCAGTTCTTC	CATSRVDVGGNEQFF
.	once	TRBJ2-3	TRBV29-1	TGCAGCGTTGATTCCCTTAACGGGGGGCGTTTGCCAGATACGCAGTATTTT	CSVDSLNGGRLPDTQYF
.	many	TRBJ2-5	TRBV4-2	TGTGCCAGCAGCCAAGTGGGACAACCACAAGAGACCCAGTACTTC	CASSQVGQPQETQYF
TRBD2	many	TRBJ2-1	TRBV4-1	TGCGCCAGCAGCCCTCATTCAGCGGGAGGGCCAAATGAGCAGTTCTTC	CASSPHSAGGPNEQFF
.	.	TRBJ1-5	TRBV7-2	TGTGCCAGCAGCTTAGTCGGAGGCATAAATCAGCCCCAGCATTTT	CASSLVGGINQPQHF
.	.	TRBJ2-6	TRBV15	TGTGCCACCAGCAGAGACGAATTGGGCCCTGGGGCCAACGTCCTGACTTTC	CATSRDELGPGANVLTF
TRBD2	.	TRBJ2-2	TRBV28	TGTGCCAGCAGCCTAGCGGGAAGAGACACCGGGGAGCTGTTTTTT	CASSLAGRDTGELFF
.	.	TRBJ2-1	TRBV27	TGTGCCAGCAGCTCTGTTGTCGATGAGCAGTTCTTC	CASSSVVDEQFF
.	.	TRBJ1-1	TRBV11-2	TGTGCCAGCAGCCTGTGGGTAGGGGCCCCAACCCTGAACACTGAAGCTTTCTTT	CASSLWVGAPTLNTEAFF
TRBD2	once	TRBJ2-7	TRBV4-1	TGCGCCAGCAGCCTAGGGACTAGCGGCGTCTACGAGCAGTACTTC	CASSLGTSGVYEQYF
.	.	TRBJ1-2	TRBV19	TGTGCCAGTAGTATTTCGCACAGGGCCCGAACTTCCTATGGCTACACCTTC	CASSISHRARTSYGYTF
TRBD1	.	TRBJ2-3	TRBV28	TGTGCCAGCAGTTTTCTCGGACAGGGGGCTCCAGATACGCAGTATTTT	CASSFLGQGAPDTQYF
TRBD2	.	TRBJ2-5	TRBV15	TGTGCCACCAGCGGAACTAGCGGGAGTGGAGAGACCCAGTACTTC	CATSGTSGSGETQYF
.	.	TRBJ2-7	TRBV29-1	TGCAGCGCCCGGGACACATTCTACGAGCAGTACTTC	CSARDTFYEQYF
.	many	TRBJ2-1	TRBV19	TGTGCCAGTATGGAGACGGGATACAATGAGCAGTTCTTC	CASMETGYNEQFF
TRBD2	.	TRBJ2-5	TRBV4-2	TGTGCCAGCAGCCATCCCTGGACTAGCGGGGCCGGGACCCAGTACTTC	CASSHPWTSGAGTQYF
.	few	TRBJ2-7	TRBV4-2	TGTGCCAGCAGCCAAGAATCGAGCGGCTCCTACGAGCAGTACTTC	CASSQESSGSYEQYF
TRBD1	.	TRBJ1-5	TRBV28	TGTGCCAGCAGGGGGCAGGGGGCTTACAATCAGCCCCAGCATTTT	CASRGQGAYNQPQHF
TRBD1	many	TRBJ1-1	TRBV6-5	TGTGCCAGCAGTGCGGGACAGGGTGACGCTTTCTTT	CASSAGQGDAFF
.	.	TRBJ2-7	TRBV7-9	TGTGCCAGCAGCTTAGGATCGGGATGGGAGCAGTACTTC	CASSLGSGWEQYF
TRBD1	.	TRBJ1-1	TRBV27	TGTGCCAGCAGTTCATGGACAGGGAATAACGAAGCTTTCTTT	CASSSWTGNNEAFF
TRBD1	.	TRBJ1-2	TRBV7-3	TGTGCCAGCAGCCCACAACAGGGGGCTGGGAGCTACACCTTC	CASSPQQGAGSYTF
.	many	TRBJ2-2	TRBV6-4	TGTGCCAGCAGTGACTCGAAGGGCGGACACACCGGGGAGCTGTTTTTT	CASSDSKGGHTGELFF
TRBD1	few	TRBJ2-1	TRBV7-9	TGTGCCAGCAGCTCTGACAGGGCCCATGAGCAGTTCTTC	CASSSDRAHEQFF
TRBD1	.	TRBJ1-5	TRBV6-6	TGTGCCAGCAGCTCGACAGGGTCAGGCAATCAGCCCCAGCATTTT	CASSSTGSGNQPQHF
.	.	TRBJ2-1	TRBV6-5	TGTGCCAGCGGTTTATACTACAATGAGCAGTTCTTC	CASGLYYNEQFF
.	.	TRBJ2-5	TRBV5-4	TGTGCCAGCAGCTTGTCGGAGGAAGAGACCCAGTACTTC	CASSLSEEETQYF
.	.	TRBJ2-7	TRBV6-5	TGTGCCAGCAGTTATGGGACCCCGTCCTTATACGAGCAGTACTTC	CASSYGTPSLYEQYF
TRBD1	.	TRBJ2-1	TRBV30	TGTGCCTGGAGTGATCTGGGACAGGGGTCCTACAATGAGCAGTTCTTC	CAWSDLGQGSYNEQFF
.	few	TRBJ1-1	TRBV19	TGTGCCAGTAGTATAGGCCACACTGAAGCTTTCTTT	CASSIGHTEAFF
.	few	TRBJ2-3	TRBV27	TGTGCCAGCAGTTTATCTTGGGTCACGAGAACAGATACGCAGTATTTT	CASSLSWVTRTDTQYF
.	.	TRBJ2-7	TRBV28	TGTGCCAGCAGTTCCCGACATAGGGCTTACGAGCAGTACTTC	CASSSRHRAYEQYF
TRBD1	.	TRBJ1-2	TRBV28	TGTGCCAGCAGTCCAGGGACAGGGGGGTTTGGCTACACCTTC	CASSPGTGGFGYTF
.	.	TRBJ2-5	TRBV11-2	TGTGCCAGCAGCTTAGGAGGGTACGAGACCCAGTACTTC	CASSLGGYETQYF